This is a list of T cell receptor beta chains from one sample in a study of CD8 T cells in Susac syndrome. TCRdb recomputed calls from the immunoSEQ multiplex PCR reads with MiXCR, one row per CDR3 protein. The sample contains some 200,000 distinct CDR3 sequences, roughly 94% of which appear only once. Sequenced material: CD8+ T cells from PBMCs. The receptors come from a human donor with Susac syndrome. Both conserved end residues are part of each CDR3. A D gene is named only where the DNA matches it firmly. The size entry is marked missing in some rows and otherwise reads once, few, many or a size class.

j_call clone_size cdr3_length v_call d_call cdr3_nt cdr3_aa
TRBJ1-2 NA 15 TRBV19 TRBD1 TGTGCCAGTAGTCTTCGTCCAGGGGGCGACTATGGCTACACCTTC CASSLRPGGDYGYTF
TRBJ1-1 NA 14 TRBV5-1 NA TGCGCCAGCAGCTCCCATTGGGCGAACACTGAAGCTTTCTTT CASSSHWANTEAFF
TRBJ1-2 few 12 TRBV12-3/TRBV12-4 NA TGTGCCAGCAGTTTGACAGGCTATGGCTACACCTTC CASSLTGYGYTF
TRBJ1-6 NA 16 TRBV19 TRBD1 TGTGCCAGTAGTACCCAACAGGGGATCGGTAATTCACCCCTCCACTTT CASSTQQGIGNSPLHF
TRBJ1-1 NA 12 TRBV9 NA TGTGCCAGCAGCTCCATGAATTCTGAAGCTTTCTTT CASSSMNSEAFF
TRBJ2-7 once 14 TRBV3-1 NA TGTGCCAGCAGCCAAGTCGGAAACTCCTACGAGCAGTACTTC CASSQVGNSYEQYF
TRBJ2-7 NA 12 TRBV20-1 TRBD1 TGCAGTGCTATGACAGGGTCGTGGGAGCAGTACTTC CSAMTGSWEQYF
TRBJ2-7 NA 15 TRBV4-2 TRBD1 TGTGCCAGCAGCACAGGGGCACTAGACTCCTACGAGCAGTACTTC CASSTGALDSYEQYF
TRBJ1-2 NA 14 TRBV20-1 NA TGCAGTGCTAGAGATACAGGGAAAAACTATGGCTACACCTTC CSARDTGKNYGYTF
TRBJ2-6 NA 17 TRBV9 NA TGTGCCAGCAGCGTCACTCTCACCAGCTCTGGGGCCAACGTCCTGACTTTC CASSVTLTSSGANVLTF
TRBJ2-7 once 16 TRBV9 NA TGTGCCAGCAGCGTAGGAGGGCTGAGTCCTTCCTACGAGCAGTACTTC CASSVGGLSPSYEQYF
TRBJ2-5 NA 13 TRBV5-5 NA TGTGCCAGCAGCTTAGTATCCCGGGAGACCCAGTACTTC CASSLVSRETQYF
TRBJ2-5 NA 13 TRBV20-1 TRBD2 TGCAGTGCCCCCATCACGGGGGGGAAGACCCAGTACTTC CSAPITGGKTQYF
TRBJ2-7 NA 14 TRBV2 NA TGTGCCAGCAGTGAAGCGGGACTGACCTACGAGCAGTACTTC CASSEAGLTYEQYF
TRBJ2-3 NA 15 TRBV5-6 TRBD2 TGTGCCAGCAGCCCCAATCGGGGGGGGGCAGATACGCAGTATTTT CASSPNRGGADTQYF
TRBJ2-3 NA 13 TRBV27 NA TGTGCCAGCAGGCCTAGCGCCACAGATACGCAGTATTTT CASRPSATDTQYF
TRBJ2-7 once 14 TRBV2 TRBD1 TGTGCCAGCATTCTCTCGGGACAGACCTACGAGCAGTACTTC CASILSGQTYEQYF
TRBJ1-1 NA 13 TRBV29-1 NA TGCAGCGCAGCAGCAGGGTTGAACACTGAAGCTTTCTTT CSAAAGLNTEAFF